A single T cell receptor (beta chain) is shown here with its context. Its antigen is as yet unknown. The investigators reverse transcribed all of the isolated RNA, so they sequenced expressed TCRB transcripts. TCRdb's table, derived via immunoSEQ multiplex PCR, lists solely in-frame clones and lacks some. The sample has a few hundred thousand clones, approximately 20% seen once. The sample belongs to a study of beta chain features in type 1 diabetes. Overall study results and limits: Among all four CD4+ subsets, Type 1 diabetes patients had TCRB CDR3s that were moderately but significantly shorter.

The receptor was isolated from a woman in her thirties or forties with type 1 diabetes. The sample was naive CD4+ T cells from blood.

The CDR3 sequence: CASSVAGTGPLSYEQYF. The DNA for the CDR3 is TGTGCCAGCAGCGTCGCCGGGACAGGGCCCCTTTCCTACGAGCAGTACTTC. J is TRBJ2-7 and V is TRBV9, with 9 bases matching TRBD1. CDR1 is SGDLS and CDR2 is YYNGEE in the germline V gene. The trim removed 2 bases at V and 1 base at J, leaving 10 bases unmatched. The CDR3 runs to 17 residues. Variable domain in full (rest from reference TRBV9 and TRBJ2-7): DSGVTQTPKHLITATGQRVTLRCSPRSGDLSVYWYQQSLDQGLQFLIQYYNGEERAKGNILERFSAQQFPDLHSELNLSSLELGDSALYFCASSVAGTGPLSYEQYFGPGTRLTVT.